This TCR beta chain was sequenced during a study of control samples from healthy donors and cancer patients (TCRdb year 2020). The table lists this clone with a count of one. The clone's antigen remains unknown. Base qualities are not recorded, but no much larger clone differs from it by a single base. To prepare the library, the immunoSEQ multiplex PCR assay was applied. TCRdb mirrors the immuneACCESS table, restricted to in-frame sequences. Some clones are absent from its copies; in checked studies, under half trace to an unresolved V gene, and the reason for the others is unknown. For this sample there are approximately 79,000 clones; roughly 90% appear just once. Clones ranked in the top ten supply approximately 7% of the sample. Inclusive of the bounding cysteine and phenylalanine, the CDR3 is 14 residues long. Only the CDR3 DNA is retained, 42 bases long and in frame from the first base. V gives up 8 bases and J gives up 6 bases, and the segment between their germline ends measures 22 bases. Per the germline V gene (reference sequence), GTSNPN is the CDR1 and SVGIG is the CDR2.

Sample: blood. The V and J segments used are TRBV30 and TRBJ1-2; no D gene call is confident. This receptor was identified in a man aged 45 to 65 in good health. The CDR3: CALEPPSRVNGYTF. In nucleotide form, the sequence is TGTGCCCTAGAGCCCCCGAGTAGGGTCAATGGCTACACCTTC.